Below are 21 T cell receptor beta chains sequenced from a single sample in a study of tumor and adjacent non-tumor tissue in lung cancer (dated by TCRdb to the late 2010s). RNA was isolated from bulk, unsorted tissue, and RNA quality was assessed with a NanoDrop ND-1000 and an Agilent 2100. Distant non-tumor tissue taken more than 3 cm from the tumor edge was used as the normal lung sample. Receptor amplification or capture employed multiplex PCR. The sequencer was an Illumina HiSeq 2500. TCRbeta libraries were built by three rounds of nested PCR using primers (Table S4), following protocols modified from ARM-PCR. TCRdb's own reprocessing of the public reads used fastp at Q25 and MiXCR and kept productive beta chains. Each record represents a unique CDR3 protein, reported with the most common genes and DNA among its rows. The sample contains tens of thousands of distinct CDR3 sequences, around 64% of them found a single time. Of the sample, more than 30% falls within the top ten clones.

The sequencing input was distant non-tumor lung tissue. All receptors come from a man between 65 and 85 years old with non-small cell lung cancer.

The rearrangement joins TRBV20-1 to TRBJ1-4, with D unresolved. V dropped 6 bases and J dropped 8 bases, with 10 bases sitting between them. The V gene's germline CDR1 is DFQATT and CDR2 SNEGSKA (reference sequence). There are 11 residues in the CDR3. For the CDR3, the DNA is TGCAGTGCCCCGCGCGGCGAAAAACTGTTTTTT. It yields the protein CSAPRGEKLFF.

The rearrangement links TRBV11-2 to TRBJ2-3, with 14 nucleotides matching TRBD2. Trimming removed 6 bases from V and 10 bases from J; junction bases left unmatched: 12. This CDR3 has 16 amino acids. Germline V gene data show CDR1 as SGHAT and CDR2 as FQNNGV. In nucleotides, the CDR3 is TGTGCCAGCAGATTTGGGACTAGCGGGAGCACTAGTGCGCAGTATTTT. Its protein is CASRFGTSGSTSAQYF.

Remarks on this clonotype: One end of the junction is discordant with germline, which a read error may explain. The chain joins TRBV29-1 to TRBJ2-1; D is possibly TRBD2 (6 bases). The CDR3 runs to 15 residues. Germline V lookup: CDR1 SQVTM, CDR2 ANQGSEA. CDR3 nucleotide sequence: TGCAGCTCCGGTGGGCTAGCGAGGGATATCAATGAGCAGTTTTTC. Translated, it gives CSSGGLARDINEQFF.

There are a few counts of this clonotype. The J gene is TRBJ2-3, the V gene TRBV10-3, with 7 nucleotides matching TRBD2. The CDR3 extends over 16 amino acids. Germline V CDR1 and CDR2: ENHRY, SYGVKD. V dropped 4 bases and J dropped 2; count of bases not matched to a gene: 9. For the CDR3, the DNA is TGTGCCATCAGTGGCGGACCAGCGGGAACCACAGATACGCAGTATTTT. Protein product: CAISGGPAGTTDTQYF.

The table lists this clonotype with many counts. The chain is built from TRBV5-4 and TRBJ1-2; 9 bases are shared with TRBD1. The germline gives CDR1 SGHNT, CDR2 YYREEE (reference sequence). V shed 6 bases, J shed 4 bases, and the junction held 7 bases outside the gene matches. The CDR3 extends over 14 amino acids. CDR3 residues: CASTPTGGGYGYTF. The CDR3, as DNA: TGTGCCAGCACTCCTACAGGGGGCGGCTATGGCTACACCTTC.

This clonotype has a count of ten or more. The chain carries TRBV12-3 or TRBV12-4 and TRBJ1-2; 10 nucleotides line up with TRBD1. CDR3 length: 13 amino acids. J gave up 6 bases and V 4 bases, and 2 bases lay outside the gene matches. This chain's CDR3 is CASSSGTGDGYTF. DNA of the CDR3: TGTGCCAGCAGTTCTGGGACAGGGGATGGCTACACCTTC.

A note on this clonotype: Here the CDR3 omits its conserved ending phenylalanine or tryptophan, so a read error is the likely source. The V gene is TRBV5-1, the J gene TRBJ2-3; 14 bases are a match to TRBD2. This CDR3 comprises 17 residues. Germline CDR1 reads SGHRS; CDR2 reads YFSETQ. The chain's CDR3 is CASSLGPRGTSGSTQYI. CDR3 DNA sequence: TGCGCCAGTAGCTTGGGCCCGAGGGGGACTAGCGGGAGTACGCAGTATATT.

With regard to this clonotype: At one end the junction does not follow the germline gene, possibly because of a read error. This chain links TRBV5-1 with TRBJ1-1; maybe TRBD1 (5 bases). The CDR3 runs 15 residues. In germline, CDR1 is SGHRS, CDR2 YFSETQ. The CDR3 is CASSLGAGVDTEPFF. Written as DNA, the CDR3 is TGCGCCAGCAGCTTGGGGGCGGGGGTCGACACTGAACCTTTCTTT. Complete variable domain (other parts from reference TRBV5-1 and TRBJ1-1): KAGVTQTPRYLIKTRGQQVTLSCSPISGHRSVSWYQQTPGQGLQFLFEYFSETQRNKGNFPGRFSGRQFSNSRSEMNVSTLELGDSALYLCASSLGAGVDTEPFFGQGTRLTVV.

This chain connects TRBV11-2 to TRBJ2-7; 7 bases map to TRBD1. The trim removed 1 base at V and 12 bases at J, leaving 12 bases unmatched. This CDR3 is built from 14 residues. The germline V gene encodes CDR1 SGHAT and CDR2 FQNNGV. CDR3 sequence reads: CASSLASGGYEWYF. CDR3 DNA sequence: TGTGCCAGCAGCTTAGCCTCAGGGGGATACGAGTGGTACTTC.

With regard to this clonotype: One end of the junction varies from germline; a read error may be responsible. The chain combines TRBV5-4 with TRBJ2-1, with 7 nucleotides matching TRBD1. From germline, CDR1 is SGHNT and CDR2 YYREEE (reference sequence). The CDR3 spans 15 residues. CDR3 bases: TGTACCAGCAGTGCACAGGGGCATATGGGACAGCAACAGTTCTTC. This sequence encodes CTSSAQGHMGQQQFF.

The count of this clonotype is one. This could be a read error, since a much larger clone is one nucleotide away. The V call is TRBV6-1, the J call TRBJ1-4, with D uncertain. V dropped 5 bases and J dropped 1 base, with 14 bases sitting between them. Germline CDR1 and CDR2: MNHNS and SASEGT. CDR3 length: 16 amino acids. The CDR3: CASSPLVTRTNEKLFF. DNA for the CDR3: TGTGCCAGCAGTCCGTTGGTTACTCGAACTAATGAAAAACTGTTTTTT.

This chain connects TRBV28 to TRBJ2-3; possible D gene TRBD1, 6 bases. The CDR3 is made up of 18 amino acids. The germline gives CDR1 MDHEN, CDR2 SYDVKM. Trimming left V 3 bases short and J 0 bases short, with 19 bases between. The CDR3 DNA reads TGTGCCAGCAGTTTTGATACGTCAGGGGCGCGTAGCACAGATACGCAGTATTTT. Translation: CASSFDTSGARSTDTQYF.

In the case of this clonotype: Because the CDR3 is missing its conserved closing phenylalanine or tryptophan, this is likely a read error. The chain couples TRBV4-1 to TRBJ2-6, with TRBD1 matching 8 bases. There are 21 residues in the CDR3. Germline-derived CDR1 and CDR2 are MGHRA and YSYEKL. V was pared by 6 bases and J by 0 bases, with 19 bases of the junction left unmatched. The CDR3 coding sequence is TGCGCCAGCAGTTCACGGAAACCACCCGGACAGGGCCACTCTGGGGCCAACGTCCTGACTTCC. This gives the protein CASSSRKPPGQGHSGANVLTS.

The V and J genes are TRBV5-1 and TRBJ2-5, with a weak D call TRBD2 (6 bases). Germline V gene lookup returns CDR1 SGHRS and CDR2 YFSETQ. The CDR3 is 14 residues long. Trimming cost V 9 bases and J 0 bases, with 15 bases left between them. The CDR3 DNA follows: TGCGCCATCAACTTGGTAGCGGACCAAGAGACCCAGTACTTC. Amino acid sequence: CAINLVADQETQYF.

This clonotype was seen at least ten times. V gene TRBV6-1 combines with J gene TRBJ1-2; TRBD1 aligns across 7 bases. After removal of 8 bases from V and 2 bases from J, the junction contained 8 bases not matched to a gene. Germline CDR1 reads MNHNS; CDR2 reads SASEGT. The CDR3 contains 14 residues. The chain's CDR3 is CASADRVGNYGYTF. The CDR3 DNA reads as TGTGCCAGCGCCGACAGGGTAGGCAACTATGGCTACACCTTC.

As to this clonotype: The CDR3 does not end in the conserved phenylalanine or tryptophan, so this is likely a read error. The V call is TRBV10-2, the J call TRBJ2-7; D is possibly TRBD1 (5 bases). V was cut by 7 bases and J by 8 bases, with 15 bases left in between. Germline CDR1 reads WSHSY; CDR2 reads SAAADI. This CDR3 is 12 amino acids long. CDR3 DNA sequence: TGCGCCAGCATGGAAAGGGGTGACCAGCAGTACTTA. Its protein product is CASMERGDQQYL.

The chain couples TRBV29-1 to TRBJ1-1; D might be TRBD1 (5 bases). The V and J ends lost 7 bases and 4 bases respectively, with 16 bases between them. Looked up from germline, CDR1 is SQVTM and CDR2 is ANQGSEA. The CDR3 is 13 residues long. In DNA, the CDR3 is TGCAGCGCCTCACAGGTAGGTAGCACTGAAGCTTTCTTT. Its translation is CSASQVGSTEAFF.

This clonotype was counted only a few times. With a much larger clone just one base away, this may be a read error. The V and J genes are TRBV10-3 and TRBJ2-7; 9 nucleotides agree with TRBD2. This CDR3 has 12 amino acids. In germline, CDR1 is ENHRY, CDR2 SYGVKD. CDR3: CAVSSGAYGQYF. In nucleotides, the CDR3 is TGTGCCGTTTCTAGCGGGGCCTACGGGCAGTACTTC.

This clonotype occurred a few times. A much larger clone is a single base away; this may be a read error. The chain combines TRBV4-1 with TRBJ2-2; D tentatively reads TRBD1 or TRBD2 (5 bases each). Germline assignment: CDR1 MGHRA and CDR2 YSYEKL. CDR3 length: 18 residues. V was pared by 0 bases and J by 3 bases, with 17 bases between. CDR3 bases: TGCGCCAGCAGCCAAGAGGGGCCGAGGGCCAACTACACCGGGGAGCTGTTTTTT. Its translation: CASSQEGPRANYTGELFF.

For this clonotype: The junction departs from germline at one end; a sequencing error may be responsible. The rearrangement links TRBV6-2 or TRBV6-3 to TRBJ2-3, with 7 bases matching TRBD1. The CDR3 is 15 residues long. Germline CDR1 is MNHEY and CDR2 is SVGEGT. This chain's CDR3 is CASMTRTGGTDMQYF. The CDR3 bases are TGTGCCAGCATGACTCGGACAGGTGGCACAGATATGCAGTATTTT.

This chain connects TRBV28 to TRBJ2-3, with a tentative D call TRBD2 (5 bases). V shed 6 bases and J shed 2 bases, with 15 bases lying between them. Germline V CDR1 and CDR2: MDHEN, SYDVKM. The CDR3 extends over 15 amino acids. The CDR3 DNA follows: TGTGCCAGCAGATTCGGGGATGGGGACACAGATACGCAGTATTTT. This sequence encodes CASRFGDGDTDTQYF.